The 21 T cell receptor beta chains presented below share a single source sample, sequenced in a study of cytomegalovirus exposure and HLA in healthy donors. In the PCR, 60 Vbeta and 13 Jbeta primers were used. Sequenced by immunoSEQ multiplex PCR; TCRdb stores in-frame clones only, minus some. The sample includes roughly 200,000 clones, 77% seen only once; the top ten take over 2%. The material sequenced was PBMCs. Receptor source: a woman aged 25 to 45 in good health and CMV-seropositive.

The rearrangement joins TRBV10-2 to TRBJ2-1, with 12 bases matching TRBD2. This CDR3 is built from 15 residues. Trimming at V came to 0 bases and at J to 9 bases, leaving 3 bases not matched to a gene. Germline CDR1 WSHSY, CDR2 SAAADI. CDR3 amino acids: CASSESRLAGVEQFF. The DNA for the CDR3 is TGCGCCAGCAGTGAGTCCCGACTAGCGGGAGTTGAGCAGTTCTTC.

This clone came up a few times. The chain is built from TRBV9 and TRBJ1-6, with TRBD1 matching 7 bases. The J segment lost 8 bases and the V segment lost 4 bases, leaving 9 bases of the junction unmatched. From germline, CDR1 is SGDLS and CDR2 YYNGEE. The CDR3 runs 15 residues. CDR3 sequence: CASSPRQGGDSPLHF. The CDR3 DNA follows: TGTGCCAGCAGCCCCAGACAGGGAGGCGATTCACCCCTCCACTTT.

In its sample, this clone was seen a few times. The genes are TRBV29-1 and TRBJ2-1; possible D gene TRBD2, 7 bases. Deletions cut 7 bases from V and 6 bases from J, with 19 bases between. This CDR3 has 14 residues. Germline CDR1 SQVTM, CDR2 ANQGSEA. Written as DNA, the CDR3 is TGCAGCGCTGTTGGGGGGGCGAGTTCCAATGAGCAGTTCTTC. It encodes CSAVGGASSNEQFF.

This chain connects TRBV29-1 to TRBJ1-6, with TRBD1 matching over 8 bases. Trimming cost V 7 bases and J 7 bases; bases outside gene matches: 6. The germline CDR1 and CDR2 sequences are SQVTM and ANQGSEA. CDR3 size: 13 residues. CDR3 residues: CSAATGENSPLHF. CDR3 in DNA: TGCAGCGCCGCGACAGGGGAAAATTCACCCCTCCACTTT.

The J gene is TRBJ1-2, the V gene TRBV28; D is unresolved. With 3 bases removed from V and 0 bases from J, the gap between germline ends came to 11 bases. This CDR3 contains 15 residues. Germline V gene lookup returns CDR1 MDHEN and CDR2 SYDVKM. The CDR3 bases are TGTGCCAGCAGTTTCTCTGGGAGAGCTAACTATGGCTACACCTTC. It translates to CASSFSGRANYGYTF.

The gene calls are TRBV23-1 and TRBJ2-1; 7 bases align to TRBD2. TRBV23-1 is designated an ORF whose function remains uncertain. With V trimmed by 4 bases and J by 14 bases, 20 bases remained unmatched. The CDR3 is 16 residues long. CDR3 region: CASSPSAWGGGPLKFF. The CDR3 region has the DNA TGCGCCAGCAGTCCCTCCGCTTGGGGGGGAGGGCCGCTGAAGTTCTTC.

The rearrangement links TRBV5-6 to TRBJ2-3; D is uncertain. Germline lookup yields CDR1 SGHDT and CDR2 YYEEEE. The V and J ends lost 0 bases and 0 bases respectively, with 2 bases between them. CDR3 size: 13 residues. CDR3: CASSLASTDTQYF. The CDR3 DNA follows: TGTGCCAGCAGCTTGGCTAGCACAGATACGCAGTATTTT.

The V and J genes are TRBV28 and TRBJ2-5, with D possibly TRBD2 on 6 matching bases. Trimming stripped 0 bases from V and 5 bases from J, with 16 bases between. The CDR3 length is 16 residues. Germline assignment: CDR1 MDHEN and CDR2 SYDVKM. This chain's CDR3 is CASSLWGGLSGETQYF. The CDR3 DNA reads TGTGCCAGCAGTTTATGGGGAGGACTGTCAGGGGAGACCCAGTACTTC. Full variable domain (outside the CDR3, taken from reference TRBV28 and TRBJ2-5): DVKVTQSSRYLVKRTGEKVFLECVQDMDHENMFWYRQDPGLGLRLIYFSYDVKMKEKGDIPEGYSVSREKKERFSLILESASTNQTSMYLCASSLWGGLSGETQYFGPGTRLLVL.

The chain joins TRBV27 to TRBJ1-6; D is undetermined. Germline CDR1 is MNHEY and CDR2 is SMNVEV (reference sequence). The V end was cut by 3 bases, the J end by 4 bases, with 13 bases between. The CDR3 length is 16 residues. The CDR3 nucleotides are TGTGCCAGCAGTTTCCTATCGACAACTTATAATTCACCCCTCCACTTT. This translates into CASSFLSTTYNSPLHF.

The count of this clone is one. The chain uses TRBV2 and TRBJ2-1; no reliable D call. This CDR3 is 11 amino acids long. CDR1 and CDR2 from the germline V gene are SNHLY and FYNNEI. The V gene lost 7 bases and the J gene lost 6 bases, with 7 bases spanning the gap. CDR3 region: CASKLVNEQFF. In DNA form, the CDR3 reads TGTGCCAGCAAGCTGGTCAATGAGCAGTTCTTC.

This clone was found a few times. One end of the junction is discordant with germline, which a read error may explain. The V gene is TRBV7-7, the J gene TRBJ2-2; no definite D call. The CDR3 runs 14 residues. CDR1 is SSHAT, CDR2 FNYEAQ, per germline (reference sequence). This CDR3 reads CASSPTTNTGELFF. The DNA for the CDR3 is TGTGCTAGCAGCCCCACTACGAACACCGGGGAGCTGTTTTTT.

The CDR3 coding sequence is TGTGCCACCGGGACTAGCGGCAGCTCCTACGAGCAGTACTTC. Its protein is CATGTSGSSYEQYF. The chain is built from TRBV28 and TRBJ2-7; 11 bases agree with TRBD2. Germline V gene sequence: CDR1 MDHEN, CDR2 SYDVKM. There are 14 residues in the CDR3. V was clipped by 10 bases and J by 0 bases; unmatched bases: 5.

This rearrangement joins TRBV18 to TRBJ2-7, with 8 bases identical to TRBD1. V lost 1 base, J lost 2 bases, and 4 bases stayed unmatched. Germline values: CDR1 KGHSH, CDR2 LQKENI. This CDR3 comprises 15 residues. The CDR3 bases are TGTGCCAGCTCACCACGGGACAGGCCCCCCTACGAGCAGTACTTC. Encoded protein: CASSPRDRPPYEQYF.

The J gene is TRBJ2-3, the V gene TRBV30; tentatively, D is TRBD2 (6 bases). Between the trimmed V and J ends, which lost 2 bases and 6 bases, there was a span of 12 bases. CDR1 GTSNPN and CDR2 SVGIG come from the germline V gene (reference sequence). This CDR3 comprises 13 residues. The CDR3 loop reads CAWSQGGWDTQYF. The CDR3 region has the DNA TGTGCCTGGAGTCAGGGAGGATGGGATACGCAGTATTTT.

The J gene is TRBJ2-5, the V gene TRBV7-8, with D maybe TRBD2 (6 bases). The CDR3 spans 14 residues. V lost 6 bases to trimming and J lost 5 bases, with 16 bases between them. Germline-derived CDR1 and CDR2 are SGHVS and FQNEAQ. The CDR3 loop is CASSQYGSWETQYF. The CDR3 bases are TGTGCCAGCAGTCAATACGGGAGTTGGGAGACCCAGTACTTC.

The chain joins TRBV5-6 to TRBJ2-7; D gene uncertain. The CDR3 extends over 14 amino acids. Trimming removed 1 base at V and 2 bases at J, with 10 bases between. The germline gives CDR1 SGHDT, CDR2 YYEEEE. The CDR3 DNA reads TGTGCCAGCAGCTTGCTATCGGGTCCCTACGAGCAGTACTTC. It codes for CASSLLSGPYEQYF.

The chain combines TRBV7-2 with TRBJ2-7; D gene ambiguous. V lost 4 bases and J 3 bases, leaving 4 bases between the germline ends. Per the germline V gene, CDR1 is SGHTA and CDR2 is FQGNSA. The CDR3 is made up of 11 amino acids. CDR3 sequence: CASSSVYEQYF. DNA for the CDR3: TGTGCCAGCAGCTCAGTCTACGAGCAGTACTTC.

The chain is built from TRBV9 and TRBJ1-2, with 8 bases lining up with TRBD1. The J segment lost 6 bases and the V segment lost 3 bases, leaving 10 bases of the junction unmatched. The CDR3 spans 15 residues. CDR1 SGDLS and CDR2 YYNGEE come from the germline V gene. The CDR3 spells CASSEWGDRTNGYTF. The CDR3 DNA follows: TGTGCCAGCAGCGAGTGGGGGGACAGGACCAATGGCTACACCTTC. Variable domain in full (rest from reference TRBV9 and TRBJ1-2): DSGVTQTPKHLITATGQRVTLRCSPRSGDLSVYWYQQSLDQGLQFLIQYYNGEERAKGNILERFSAQQFPDLHSELNLSSLELGDSALYFCASSEWGDRTNGYTFGSGTRLTVV.

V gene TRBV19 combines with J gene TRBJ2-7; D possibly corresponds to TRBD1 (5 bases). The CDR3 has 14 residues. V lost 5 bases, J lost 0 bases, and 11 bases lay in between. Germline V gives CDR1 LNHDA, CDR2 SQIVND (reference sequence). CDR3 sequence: CASSLGRISYEQYF. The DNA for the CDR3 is TGTGCCAGTAGTTTGGGGCGGATCTCCTACGAGCAGTACTTC.

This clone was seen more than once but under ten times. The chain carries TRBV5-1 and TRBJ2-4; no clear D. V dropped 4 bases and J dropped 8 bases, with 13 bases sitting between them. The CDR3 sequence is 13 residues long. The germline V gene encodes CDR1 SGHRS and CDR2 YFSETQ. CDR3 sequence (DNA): TGCGCCAGCAGCGCCTCATCTAGTGACATTCAGTACTTC. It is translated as CASSASSSDIQYF.

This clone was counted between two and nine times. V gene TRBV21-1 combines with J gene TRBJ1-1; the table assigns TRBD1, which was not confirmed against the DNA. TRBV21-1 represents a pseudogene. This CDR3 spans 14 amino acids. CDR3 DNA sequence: TGTGCCAGCAGACAGGGGGCTCCGAACACTGAAGCTTTCTTT. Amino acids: CASRQGAPNTEAFF.